The 22 T cell receptor beta chains reported below all come from one sample, sequenced in a study of blood T cell repertoires in COVID-19. The protocol was immunoSEQ multiplex PCR, while the TCRdb copy is restricted to in-frame clones and leaves out a portion. Of about 480,000 clones listed, 85% to 90% are singletons. What was sequenced was PBMCs or T cells enriched from blood (not recorded which). The source is a woman between 40 and 50 years old who had recovered from COVID-19.

The V and J genes are TRBV6-2 or TRBV6-3 and TRBJ2-7; 7 positions agree with TRBD1. CDR1 and CDR2 (germline): MNHEY, SVGEGT. The CDR3 totals 16 residues. V shed 0 bases, J shed 2 bases, and the junction held 7 bases outside the gene matches. The DNA of the CDR3 is TGTGCCAGCAGTTACTCGACAGGGTCTACCCCCTACGAGCAGTACTTC. Protein sequence: CASSYSTGSTPYEQYF.

The chain has TRBV7-9 and TRBJ2-3; TRBD2 matches 10 bases. The CDR3 runs 16 residues. Germline assignment: CDR1 SEHNR and CDR2 FQNEAQ (reference sequence). Trimming at V came to 1 base and at J to 8 bases, leaving 9 bases not matched to a gene. The CDR3, as DNA: TGTGCCAGCAGCTTAGATAGCGGGAGGCCTCCTGGTACGCAGTATTTT. Translation: CASSLDSGRPPGTQYF.

This chain uses TRBV4-1 with TRBJ2-1; 7 positions agree with TRBD1. The junction had 5 bases not matched to a gene; V was cut back by 0 bases and J by 9 bases. The CDR3 length is 14 residues. Germline CDR1 and CDR2: MGHRA and YSYEKL. CDR3 DNA sequence: TGCGCCAGCAGCCAAGAGCTAGGGGGCGGTGAGCAGTTCTTC. This codes for CASSQELGGGEQFF.

This CDR3 is CASAPTGHSNYGYTF. As DNA, the CDR3 is TGCGCCAGCGCTCCAACGGGACACTCTAACTATGGCTACACCTTC. The rearrangement uses TRBV5-1 and TRBJ1-2; D may be TRBD1 (6 bases). CDR3 length: 15 amino acids. Germline lookup yields CDR1 SGHRS and CDR2 YFSETQ. V lost 7 bases and J 0 bases, leaving 16 bases between the germline ends.

This clone was observed a handful of times. The chain links TRBV5-5 to TRBJ1-3; 9 bases line up with TRBD1. Germline loops: CDR1 SGHKS, CDR2 YYEKEE (reference sequence). There are 17 residues in the CDR3. J gave up 4 bases and V 0 bases, and 8 bases lay outside the gene matches. CDR3 DNA sequence: TGTGCCAGCAGCTTGGAGGGACAGGGTTTGTCCGGAAACACCATATATTTT. Translation: CASSLEGQGLSGNTIYF.

The J gene is TRBJ2-7, the V gene TRBV3-1 (or the pseudogene TRBV3-2), with a possible D match to TRBD1 (6 bases). Trimming removed 6 bases from V and 4 bases from J, with 16 bases in between. CDR1 is LGHDT, CDR2 YNNKEL, per germline (reference sequence). The CDR3 runs to 14 residues. CDR3 protein: CASSTTGTLYEQYF. DNA for the CDR3: TGTGCCAGCAGTACTACCGGGACACTTTACGAGCAGTACTTC.

The chain employs TRBV27 and TRBJ2-7, with 10 nucleotides matching TRBD2. Germline assignment: CDR1 MNHEY and CDR2 SMNVEV (reference sequence). The CDR3 totals 13 residues. J was trimmed by 4 bases and V by 6 bases; bases with no gene match: 3. The CDR3 nucleotides read TGTGCCAGCAGCACTAGCGGGAAGTACGAGCAGTACTTC. Its translation: CASSTSGKYEQYF.

The rearrangement links TRBV10-1 to TRBJ2-1; TRBD1 matches at 10 bases. Germline trimming cut 5 bases from V and 9 bases from J; bases unmatched to any gene: 4. CDR1 and CDR2 from the germline V gene are WNHNN and SYGVQD (reference sequence). This CDR3 region has 13 residues. This chain's CDR3 is CASSNGQGGEQFF. DNA for the CDR3: TGCGCCAGCAGTAACGGACAGGGGGGTGAGCAGTTCTTC.

This clone was recorded only once. The CDR3 nucleotides are TGTGCCAGCAGCTTAAGCCAGGGGGTTGGAGAGACCCAGTACTTC. Its translation is CASSLSQGVGETQYF. V is TRBV7-2 and J is TRBJ2-5, with TRBD1 identical over 7 bases. Germline V gene lookup returns CDR1 SGHTA and CDR2 FQGNSA. The CDR3 loop spans 15 amino acids. V was clipped by 2 bases and J by 4 bases; unmatched bases: 7.

This clone has more than one count but fewer than ten. The rearrangement uses TRBV11-3 and TRBJ2-3, with D possibly matching TRBD2 (6 bases). The length of the CDR3 is 16 residues. Looked up from germline, CDR1 is SGHNT and CDR2 is YENEEA. Trimming shortened V by 3 bases and J by 2 bases, and 15 bases separated the two germline ends. The CDR3 spells CASSFYYSGFTDTQYF. The CDR3 DNA follows: TGTGCCAGCAGCTTTTACTATAGCGGATTCACAGATACGCAGTATTTT.

The chain's CDR3 is CSASSLGLSTDTQYF. Written as DNA, the CDR3 is TGCAGTGCTAGTTCCCTGGGACTTAGCACAGATACGCAGTATTTT. The V and J genes are TRBV20-1 and TRBJ2-3, with D perhaps TRBD2 (6 bases). CDR3 length: 15 amino acids. The V gene lost 3 bases and the J gene lost 0 bases, with 13 bases spanning the gap. CDR1 and CDR2 from the germline V gene are DFQATT and SNEGSKA (reference sequence).

The chain uses TRBV27 and TRBJ2-5; 10 bases are a match to TRBD1. CDR3 length equals 16 residues. The V segment lost 6 bases and the J segment 6 bases; nucleotides outside the gene matches: 13. The V gene's germline CDR1 is MNHEY and CDR2 SMNVEV (reference sequence). In nucleotides, the CDR3 is TGTGCCAGCAGCGAAAAGGGACAGGGGCGTTGGAAGACCCAGTACTTC. Translating gives CASSEKGQGRWKTQYF.

This clone was seen a few times. The genes are TRBV7-8 and TRBJ2-7; tentatively, D is TRBD2 (6 bases). The CDR3 runs 15 residues. Trimming took off 5 bases at V and 7 bases at J, with 21 bases between the two ends. Germline V gene lookup returns CDR1 SGHVS and CDR2 FQNEAQ. This CDR3 reads CASSPRRRAEREQYF. Here the CDR3 DNA reads TGTGCCAGCAGCCCACGTCGGAGGGCCGAGAGAGAGCAGTACTTC. The whole variable domain, remainder taken from reference TRBV7-8 and TRBJ2-7, is GAGVSQSPRYKVAKRGQDVALRCDPISGHVSLFWYQQALGQGPEFLTYFQNEAQLDKSGLPSDRFFAERPEGSVSTLKIQRTQQEDSAVYLCASSPRRRAEREQYFGPGTRLTVT.

The V and J genes are TRBV6-5 and TRBJ1-2; 7 bases agree with TRBD1. The CDR3 runs to 14 residues. Looked up from germline, CDR1 is MNHEY and CDR2 is SVGAGI. J was trimmed by 5 bases and V by 7 bases; bases with no gene match: 10. The CDR3 reads CASTADRILYGYTF. CDR3 nucleotides: TGTGCCAGCACCGCGGACAGGATCTTATATGGCTACACCTTC.

CDR3 residues: CASSLRGEGQEKLFF. The CDR3 coding sequence is TGTGCCAGCAGCCTCCGGGGGGAGGGTCAAGAAAAACTGTTTTTT. The chain combines TRBV3-1 (or the pseudogene TRBV3-2) with TRBJ1-4, with a weak D call TRBD1 (5 bases). Germline values: CDR1 LGHDT, CDR2 YNNKEL (reference sequence). Between the trimmed V and J ends, which lost 4 bases and 8 bases, there was a span of 17 bases. The CDR3 sequence is 15 residues long.

The gene calls are TRBV5-6 and TRBJ2-4, with 10 positions matching TRBD1. Germline CDR1 is SGHDT and CDR2 is YYEEEE. Germline trimming cut 4 bases from V and 9 bases from J; bases unmatched to any gene: 4. The CDR3 is made up of 13 amino acids. CDR3 DNA sequence: TGTGCCAGCAGCGCGGACAGGGGGGTCATTCAGTACTTC. This sequence encodes CASSADRGVIQYF.

The chain employs TRBV10-3 and TRBJ2-3; D might be TRBD1 (6 bases). CDR1 is ENHRY, CDR2 SYGVKD, per germline. Trimming removed 3 bases at V and 1 base at J, with 17 bases between. The CDR3 has 17 residues. The CDR3 is CAISEGIGGEGTDTQYF. The CDR3 coding sequence is TGTGCCATCAGTGAAGGTATAGGGGGAGAGGGCACAGATACGCAGTATTTT.

The chain recombines TRBV6-2 or TRBV6-3 with TRBJ2-7; D is uncertain. Trimming cost V 2 bases and J 7 bases, with 9 bases left between them. The CDR3 spans 12 residues. Germline V gene sequence: CDR1 MNHEY, CDR2 SVGEGT. The CDR3 spells CASSYRVEEQYF. Written as DNA, the CDR3 is TGTGCCAGCAGTTACCGGGTGGAGGAGCAGTACTTC.

This chain links TRBV5-1 with TRBJ2-7, with D possibly matching TRBD1 (6 bases). Deletions cut 0 bases from V and 3 bases from J, with 16 bases between. Germline-derived CDR1 and CDR2 are SGHRS and YFSETQ. This CDR3 comprises 16 residues. CDR3 in amino acids: CASSLAPDRLDYEQYF. CDR3 nucleotides: TGCGCCAGCAGCTTGGCCCCCGACAGGCTAGACTACGAGCAGTACTTC.

The V gene is TRBV7-8, the J gene TRBJ2-1, with D possibly being TRBD2 (6 bases). Trimming removed 2 bases from V and 9 bases from J, with 23 bases in between. Looked up from germline, CDR1 is SGHVS and CDR2 is FQNEAQ. The CDR3 is made up of 17 amino acids. CDR3 region: CASSLNPGVGNYGEQFF. CDR3 DNA: TGTGCCAGCAGCTTAAACCCGGGAGTTGGGAACTATGGTGAGCAGTTCTTC.

This clone was observed once. This chain connects TRBV12-3 or TRBV12-4 to TRBJ1-2; D unclear. The CDR3 totals 13 residues. V lost 1 base and J 2 bases, leaving 5 bases between the germline ends. The CDR3 DNA is TGTGCCAGCAGTTTAGTAATCAACTATGGCTACACCTTC. Amino acid sequence: CASSLVINYGYTF.

This clone has a single count. This chain connects TRBV7-2 to TRBJ2-1; TRBD1 matches at 9 bases. CDR1 is SGHTA, CDR2 FQGNSA, per germline. This CDR3 is built from 15 residues. Losses at the gene ends were 1 base for V and 6 bases for J; bases not matched to a gene: 4. CDR3 loop: CASSLVWTGVNEQFF. In nucleotides, the CDR3 is TGTGCCAGCAGCTTAGTGTGGACAGGGGTCAATGAGCAGTTCTTC. Full variable domain (outside the CDR3, taken from reference TRBV7-2 and TRBJ2-1): GAGVSQSPSNKVTEKGKDVELRCDPISGHTALYWYRQSLGQGLEFLIYFQGNSAPDKSGLPSDRFSAERTGGSVSTLTIQRTQQEDSAVYLCASSLVWTGVNEQFFGPGTRLTVL.